A single sample gave rise to the 11 T cell receptor beta chains below, sequenced in a study of molecular identifiers for immune sequencing clone quantification. From the PCR reads, TCRdb called clonotypes with MiXCR, one entry per CDR3 protein. Among about 640,000 distinct CDR3 sequences, about 20% were seen once, and the ten largest hold 0.85%. Sample: naive CD8+ T cells from blood, with Jurkat cell RNA spiked in. This sample's subset: FACS-sorted CD8+CD4-CCR7+CD45RA+ naive T cells. The receptors stem from a human donor in good health. Some libraries in this study had Jurkat cell RNA spiked in.

In regard to this clonotype: A much larger clone lies a single base off, so this may be a read error. This likely comes from a read error, as the CDR3 has no conserved phenylalanine or tryptophan at its end. This chain uses TRBV2 with TRBJ2-7; unclear D gene. The CDR3 totals 15 residues. Trimming took off 1 base at V and 0 bases at J, with 10 bases between the two ends. CDR1 SNHLY and CDR2 FYNNEI come from the germline V gene. The CDR3 coding sequence is TGTGCCAGCAGTGAAGGTGCCTCCACCTCCTACGAGCAGTACCTC. Its protein product is CASSEGASTSYEQYL.

The gene calls are TRBV11-2 and TRBJ2-3, with D perhaps being TRBD1 or TRBD2 (5 bases each). This CDR3 is 16 amino acids long. Trimming took off 4 bases at V and 2 bases at J, with 16 bases between the two ends. Germline assignment: CDR1 SGHAT and CDR2 FQNNGV. The CDR3 spells CASSSRVGGNTDTQYF. Here the CDR3 DNA reads TGTGCCAGCAGCTCCAGGGTTGGGGGAAACACAGATACGCAGTATTTT.

In the case of this clonotype: This may be a read error: a much more frequent sequence differs by one nucleotide. The chain links TRBV9 to TRBJ2-2; tentatively, D is TRBD1 or TRBD2 (5 bases each). Between the trimmed V and J ends, which lost 4 bases and 6 bases, there was a span of 16 bases. This CDR3 contains 15 residues. CDR1 and CDR2 from the germline V gene are SGDLS and YYNGEE. The CDR3, as DNA: TGTGCCAGCAGCTCCCTCGGGGCGGTTTCCGGGGAGCTGTTTTTT. Translation: CASSSLGAVSGELFF.

This clonotype has at least ten counts. V gene TRBV19 combines with J gene TRBJ2-7; tentatively, D is TRBD1 or TRBD2 (5 bases each). The germline gives CDR1 LNHDA, CDR2 SQIVND (reference sequence). The V and J ends lost 6 bases and 5 bases respectively, with 11 bases between them. The CDR3 sequence is 12 residues long. The CDR3 here is CASSRTGHEQYF. The CDR3 nucleotides are TGTGCCAGTAGCCGCACGGGACACGAGCAGTACTTC.

The J gene is TRBJ2-3, the V gene TRBV9; weak D call: TRBD2 (5 bases). Trimming shortened V by 0 bases and J by 4 bases, and 9 bases separated the two germline ends. The CDR3 is 14 amino acids. Germline values: CDR1 SGDLS, CDR2 YYNGEE. CDR3 DNA sequence: TGTGCCAGCAGCGTAGCTATGGGAGCAGATACGCAGTATTTT. The encoded protein is CASSVAMGADTQYF.

About this clonotype itself: Being one base from a much bigger clone, this may be a read error. The V gene is TRBV20-1, the J gene TRBJ2-3; D perhaps matches TRBD2 (5 bases). Per the germline V gene, CDR1 is DFQATT and CDR2 is SNEGSKA (reference sequence). This CDR3 is 16 amino acids long. V gave up 5 bases and J gave up 2 bases, with 20 bases separating them. CDR3 coding DNA: TGCAGTGCTCGTCTCCCAGCGGCCAAAATCACAGATACGCAGTATTTT. It yields the protein CSARLPAAKITDTQYF.

About this clonotype itself: A clone one base away is much larger, so this may be a read error. The chain is built from TRBV27 and TRBJ1-4, with TRBD1 identical over 8 bases. The CDR3 spans 14 residues. Germline V lookup: CDR1 MNHEY, CDR2 SMNVEV (reference sequence). CDR3 in amino acids: CACSLRTGREKLFF. CDR3 sequence (DNA): TGTGCCTGCAGTTTAAGGACAGGGAGGGAAAAACTGTTTTTT. Full variable domain (missing parts from reference TRBV27 and TRBJ1-4): EAQVTQNPRYLITVTGKKLTVTCSQNMNHEYMSWYRQDPGLGLRQIYYSMNVEVTDKGDVPEGYKVSRKEKRNFPLILESPSPNQTSLYFCACSLRTGREKLFFGSGTQLSVL.

For this clonotype: Possible read error: a much larger clone is one base away. The chain links TRBV4-3 to TRBJ1-1; a possible D gene is TRBD1 (5 bases). The CDR3 is made up of 16 amino acids. CDR1 is LGHNA and CDR2 is YSLEER in the germline V gene. CDR3 in amino acids: CASSQDRGPLNTEVFF. The CDR3 nucleotides are TGCGCCAGCAGCCAAGATAGGGGACCCCTCAACACTGAAGTTTTCTTT.

About this clonotype itself: One end of the junction is discordant with germline, which a read error may explain. The chain couples TRBV20-1 to TRBJ2-5, with 10 bases identical to TRBD2. The CDR3 is made up of 15 amino acids. CDR1 is DFQATT and CDR2 is SNEGSKA in the germline V gene (reference sequence). CDR3 amino acids: CSANEIAGGSETQHF. In DNA form, the CDR3 reads TGCAGTGCTAATGAAATAGCGGGGGGATCAGAGACCCAGCACTTC.

This clonotype came up many times. The J gene is TRBJ1-6, the V gene TRBV7-2; TRBD1 agrees at 9 bases. The V segment lost 1 base and the J segment 5 bases; nucleotides outside the gene matches: 9. The CDR3 loop spans 18 amino acids. Germline-derived CDR1 and CDR2 are SGHTA and FQGNSA. Written as DNA, the CDR3 is TGTGCCAGCAGCTTAGGATTATTGGGGGACAGGGATAATTCACCCCTCCACTTT. Its translation is CASSLGLLGDRDNSPLHF.

The chain links TRBV4-1 to TRBJ1-1; 10 positions agree with TRBD1. With 9 bases clipped from V and 5 bases from J, the junction kept 15 bases outside the gene matches. The CDR3 sequence is 16 residues long. The germline V gene encodes CDR1 MGHRA and CDR2 YSYEKL. Written as DNA, the CDR3 is TGCGCCAGTAGGGGGACAGGGGACTTTGCGGGTACTGAAGCTTTCTTT. It is translated as CASRGTGDFAGTEAFF.